These T cell receptor beta chains were read from a single sample in a study of beta chain features in type 1 diabetes. Sequenced by immunoSEQ multiplex PCR; TCRdb stores in-frame clones only, minus some. The table includes roughly 310,000 clones, approximately 10% detected once. Sequencing was done on a sample of naive CD4+ T cells from blood. The receptors here all came from a woman under 40 in good health. CDR3s include the opening cysteine and the closing phenylalanine or tryptophan. Each record gives: J gene, V gene, D gene, clone size, CDR3 protein. D genes are given only for firm matches. Rows give clone size only sometimes, using once, few, many, or a class for an expanded clone.

J: TRBJ1-2
V: TRBV20-1
D: .
size: few
CDR3: CSARGSYGYTF

J: TRBJ2-2
V: TRBV5-1
D: .
size: .
CDR3: CASHGNPNTGELFF

J: TRBJ2-7
V: TRBV29-1
D: .
size: .
CDR3: CSVESRGTYEQYF

J: TRBJ2-3
V: TRBV9
D: TRBD2
size: few
CDR3: CASSVGAGGRTDTQYF

J: TRBJ2-5
V: TRBV10-3
D: TRBD2
size: few
CDR3: CAIGEGGRNLQETQYF

J: TRBJ2-7
V: TRBV5-6
D: TRBD2
size: few
CDR3: CASSFLGLEDYEQYF

J: TRBJ1-2
V: TRBV7-2
D: TRBD1
size: .
CDR3: CASSLAFTGGEGYTF

J: TRBJ2-3
V: TRBV29-1
D: .
size: .
CDR3: CSVLLFSTDTQYF

J: TRBJ2-3
V: TRBV18
D: TRBD2
size: few
CDR3: CASSPKKAGGTDTQYF

J: TRBJ2-1
V: TRBV9
D: TRBD2
size: few
CDR3: CASSVTSGTLSYNEQFF

J: TRBJ1-4
V: TRBV5-8
D: TRBD1
size: few
CDR3: CASSLPAGTGREKLFF

J: TRBJ2-7
V: TRBV5-1
D: .
size: few
CDR3: CASSLGGSVPSYEQYF

J: TRBJ2-7
V: TRBV11-2
D: .
size: few
CDR3: CASSHYEQYF

J: TRBJ1-4
V: TRBV18
D: .
size: .
CDR3: CASSPVEREKLFF

J: TRBJ2-3
V: TRBV4-3
D: TRBD2
size: few
CDR3: CASSQLVLAGAGDTQYF

J: TRBJ1-1
V: TRBV7-9
D: .
size: few
CDR3: CASSARTAEAFF

J: TRBJ2-3
V: TRBV30
D: TRBD2
size: .
CDR3: CAWSVPAGGPDTQYF

J: TRBJ2-4
V: TRBV28
D: TRBD2
size: few
CDR3: CASNQSGGAGGHFQYF

J: TRBJ2-6
V: TRBV11-3
D: TRBD1
size: few
CDR3: CASSPRTGDSSGANVLTF

J: TRBJ2-1
V: TRBV7-2
D: TRBD2
size: .
CDR3: CASSSRTSGIYNEQFF

J: TRBJ2-1
V: TRBV7-3
D: TRBD2
size: few
CDR3: CASSSPRLAGGLGEQFF

J: TRBJ1-1
V: TRBV27
D: .
size: few
CDR3: CASRGGLAAFF

J: TRBJ2-1
V: TRBV11-2
D: .
size: .
CDR3: CASSLVGSPYNEQFF

J: TRBJ1-1
V: TRBV9
D: TRBD1
size: few
CDR3: CASSDRDRGTEAFF

J: TRBJ2-5
V: TRBV6-5
D: TRBD1
size: .
CDR3: CASSPPGDRAETQYF

J: TRBJ1-1
V: TRBV18
D: TRBD1
size: .
CDR3: CASSQTGGDTEAFF

J: TRBJ2-5
V: TRBV5-4
D: .
size: few
CDR3: CASSLVYRETQYF

J: TRBJ2-7
V: TRBV7-2
D: .
size: few
CDR3: CASSPNRVSSYEQYF

J: TRBJ2-1
V: TRBV5-1
D: TRBD2
size: few
CDR3: CASSLGLAGSYNEQFF

J: TRBJ2-2
V: TRBV5-4
D: .
size: .
CDR3: CASSLGGRTGELFF

J: TRBJ2-5
V: TRBV9
D: .
size: few
CDR3: CASSSMEGSRETQYF

J: TRBJ1-2
V: TRBV7-8
D: .
size: .
CDR3: CASSLGTAYGYTF

J: TRBJ2-1
V: TRBV19
D: .
size: few
CDR3: CASRYFGEQFF

J: TRBJ2-5
V: TRBV11-2
D: .
size: .
CDR3: CASSLNLPAVRETQYF

J: TRBJ2-7
V: TRBV7-3
D: .
size: .
CDR3: CASSYRAGSYEQYF

J: TRBJ2-1
V: TRBV28
D: TRBD2
size: few
CDR3: CASSLSSGRFSEQFF

J: TRBJ2-7
V: TRBV7-2
D: TRBD2
size: .
CDR3: CASRLAGATYEQYF

J: TRBJ2-1
V: TRBV19
D: TRBD1
size: few
CDR3: CASSSYRGPNEQFF

J: TRBJ2-7
V: TRBV1
D: .
size: once
CDR3: CTSSQGLAGGPYEQYF

J: TRBJ2-1
V: TRBV7-2
D: TRBD2
size: .
CDR3: CATSGAPGGGRPGNEQFF

J: TRBJ1-5
V: TRBV19
D: .
size: few
CDR3: CAGGRDNNQPQHF